These 23 T cell receptor beta chains came from one sample sequenced in a study of beta chain features in type 1 diabetes (dated by TCRdb to the late 2010s). The study at large found these results: Type 1 diabetes patients showed a moderate but significant shortening of TCRB CDR3 length in all four CD4+ subsets.

What these receptors recognize is not known. Receptor amplification or capture employed the immunoSEQ multiplex PCR assay. The entire isolated RNA was reverse transcribed using the High Capacity cDNA Reverse Transcription Kit, and thus expressed TCRB transcripts were sequenced. Entries here come from immuneACCESS through TCRdb and include only in-frame sequences with V and J called. Some clones fail to appear in such tables; in the studies checked, an unresolved V gene covers under half of the shortfall, and the cause of the remainder is unknown. This sample is represented by more than 300,000 clones; around 10% of them were singletons. The ten largest clones capture 0.55% to 0.75% of the sample. Sequencing used central memory CD4+ T cells from blood. The origin of the receptors is a man aged 25 to 40 with type 1 diabetes.

This clone was picked up many times. V is TRBV7-9 and J is TRBJ1-2; D call uncertain. CDR3 size: 12 residues. The ends were cut back, 5 bases at V and 8 bases at J, with 12 bases in the middle. Germline V gene data show CDR1 as SEHNR and CDR2 as FQNEAQ (reference sequence). CDR3 bases: TGTGCCAGCAGCCAGGACCACTGGGGCTACACCTTC. It codes for CASSQDHWGYTF.

This clone was seen a handful of times. The rearrangement uses TRBV2 and TRBJ1-1; no definite D call. The CDR3 is 13 residues long. Germline values: CDR1 SNHLY, CDR2 FYNNEI. V lost 8 bases and J lost 1, with 11 bases in between. The CDR3 nucleotides read TGTGCCAGCTTGTACCGCCCGAACACTGAAGCTTTCTTT. Residues: CASLYRPNTEAFF.

This clone was picked up a small number of times. This chain links TRBV18 with TRBJ2-2; possibly TRBD1 for D (6 bases). The germline CDR1 and CDR2 sequences are KGHSH and LQKENI. The CDR3 runs to 16 residues. The V end lost 3 bases, the J end lost 5 bases, and 16 bases lay between the germline ends. In DNA form, the CDR3 reads TGTGCCAGCTCACCGACTATGGGAAGGGGGACCGGGGAGCTGTTTTTT. Residues: CASSPTMGRGTGELFF.

In this sample, this clone turned up a few times. The chain combines TRBV5-1 with TRBJ1-3; D might be TRBD1 (5 bases). Trimming left V 2 bases short and J 11 bases short, with 14 bases between. Per germline, CDR1 SGHRS and CDR2 YFSETQ. The CDR3 runs 13 residues. Here the CDR3 reads CASSLRDGGPIYF. CDR3 bases: TGCGCCAGCAGCTTACGGGACGGTGGACCCATATATTTT.

This clone has just a few counts. The gene calls are TRBV6-6 and TRBJ2-7; 7 bases are a match to TRBD1. The germline CDR1 and CDR2 sequences are MNHNY and SVGAGI (reference sequence). With V trimmed by 0 bases and J by 3 bases, 8 bases remained unmatched. The CDR3 runs to 16 residues. CDR3 coding DNA: TGTGCCAGCAGTTACTCTACAGGGGCTTCTTTCTACGAGCAGTACTTC. It yields the protein CASSYSTGASFYEQYF.

In the case of this clone: This specimen includes other DNA sequences encoding the same CDR3. V and J are TRBV5-1 and TRBJ2-7; weak D call: TRBD1 (6 bases). This CDR3 has 14 amino acids. The germline CDR1 and CDR2 sequences are SGHRS and YFSETQ. Trimming pared 0 bases from V and 7 bases from J, leaving 14 bases between. The CDR3 region is CASSLVAGAKEQYF. The DNA for the CDR3 is TGCGCCAGCAGCTTGGTAGCAGGGGCCAAGGAGCAGTACTTC.

CDR3 sequence: CASTQGAYRGTGELFF. CDR3 in DNA: TGTGCCTCAACCCAGGGGGCGTATAGGGGCACCGGGGAGCTGTTTTTT. The V and J genes are TRBV5-4 and TRBJ2-2; 8 bases fit TRBD1. Germline assignment: CDR1 SGHNT and CDR2 YYREEE (reference sequence). V gave up 10 bases and J gave up 4 bases; unmatched junction bases: 15. The CDR3 is 16 residues long.

This clone has only a few counts. The J gene is TRBJ2-1, the V gene TRBV19, with TRBD2 matching 14 bases. The CDR3 sequence is 17 residues long. V lost 4 bases to trimming and J lost 1 base; unmatched junction nucleotides: 3. Germline CDR1 LNHDA, CDR2 SQIVND (reference sequence). This CDR3 reads CASSRGTSGSSYNEQFF. DNA of the CDR3: TGTGCCAGTAGTAGAGGGACTAGCGGGAGTTCCTACAATGAGCAGTTCTTC.

This chain uses TRBV5-6 with TRBJ1-2; D is possibly TRBD1 (5 bases). There are 11 residues in the CDR3. Germline CDR1 is SGHDT and CDR2 is YYEEEE. V lost 6 bases and J 5 bases, leaving 8 bases between the germline ends. The CDR3 DNA follows: TGTGCCAGCAACGCAGGGTATGGCTACACCTTC. Translated: CASNAGYGYTF.

The rearrangement links TRBV7-3 to TRBJ1-1, with D maybe TRBD1 (6 bases). V gave up 1 base and J gave up 0 bases, with 15 bases separating them. CDR3 length equals 17 residues. CDR1 SGHTA and CDR2 FQGTGA come from the germline V gene. CDR3 nucleotides: TGTGCCAGCAGCTTAAGTTACACAGGGCTTCTGAACACTGAAGCTTTCTTT. Its protein is CASSLSYTGLLNTEAFF.

At least ten counts were recorded for this clone. The rearrangement links TRBV10-3 to TRBJ2-7, with 9 bases that match TRBD1. Unmatched junction bases numbered 8, after V lost 6 bases and J lost 5 bases. Germline CDR1 ENHRY, CDR2 SYGVKD. This CDR3 is 14 amino acids long. CDR3 protein: CAISPTGGKDEQYF. CDR3 in DNA: TGTGCCATCAGCCCTACAGGGGGCAAGGACGAGCAGTACTTC.

The chain joins TRBV27 to TRBJ2-3; D possibly corresponds to TRBD2 (5 bases). CDR1 and CDR2 (germline): MNHEY, SMNVEV (reference sequence). Trimming took off 8 bases at V and 1 base at J, with 19 bases between the two ends. The CDR3 has 16 residues. The CDR3 loop reads CASRDHTSHRTDTQYF. DNA of the CDR3: TGTGCCAGCCGTGATCATACTAGTCACCGCACAGATACGCAGTATTTT.

The table lists this clone with a few counts. The chain combines TRBV7-2 with TRBJ1-2, with D uncertain. There are 15 residues in the CDR3. Deletions cut 3 bases from V and 4 bases from J, with 15 bases between. Per germline, CDR1 SGHTA and CDR2 FQGNSA. CDR3 in DNA: TGTGCCAGCAGCTTGTATAGTGGCGGATTCTATGGCTACACCTTC. The encoded protein is CASSLYSGGFYGYTF.

J is TRBJ1-6 and V is TRBV10-3; D is undetermined. The germline V gene encodes CDR1 ENHRY and CDR2 SYGVKD. This CDR3 comprises 14 residues. The V end was cut by 2 bases, the J end by 10 bases, with 12 bases between. The CDR3: CAISEAVRGSPLHF. The CDR3 nucleotides are TGTGCCATCAGTGAGGCAGTTCGAGGATCACCCCTCCACTTT.

This clone was seen only a few times. The chain links TRBV9 to TRBJ2-1; 8 nucleotides agree with TRBD2. The CDR3 loop spans 15 amino acids. With 0 bases clipped from V and 4 bases from J, the junction kept 3 bases outside the gene matches. Germline V gene data show CDR1 as SGDLS and CDR2 as YYNGEE. CDR3 sequence: CASSVVGLDYNEQFF. The CDR3 nucleotides are TGTGCCAGCAGCGTAGTGGGACTAGATTACAATGAGCAGTTCTTC.

The V call is TRBV19, the J call TRBJ2-3, with TRBD2 matching 8 bases. J was trimmed by 6 bases and V by 5 bases; bases with no gene match: 22. CDR1 and CDR2 (germline): LNHDA, SQIVND (reference sequence). The CDR3 is 19 amino acids. DNA of the CDR3: TGTGCCAGTAGTTCCCGTGGTAGCGGGACGGGTCCAGGTTGGGATACGCAGTATTTT. Amino acids: CASSSRGSGTGPGWDTQYF. Filled out from reference TRBV19 and TRBJ2-3, the complete variable domain reads DGGITQSPKYLFRKEGQNVTLSCEQNLNHDAMYWYRQDPGQGLRLIYYSQIVNDFQKGDIAEGYSVSREKKESFPLTVTSAQKNPTAFYLCASSSRGSGTGPGWDTQYFGPGTRLTVL.

The table lists this clone with a few counts. The rearrangement links TRBV28 to TRBJ2-5; a possible D gene is TRBD1 (5 bases). The ends were cut back, 6 bases at V and 0 bases at J, with 8 bases in the middle. The CDR3 loop spans 13 amino acids. Germline assignment: CDR1 MDHEN and CDR2 SYDVKM. This CDR3 is CASRTEYQETQYF. The CDR3 nucleotides are TGTGCCAGCAGGACAGAGTACCAAGAGACCCAGTACTTC.

Only a few counts were recorded for this clone. This sequence joins TRBV27 and TRBJ1-5, with 7 bases that match TRBD1. J gave up 1 base and V 3 bases, and 3 bases lay outside the gene matches. This CDR3 comprises 15 residues. Germline CDR1 is MNHEY and CDR2 is SMNVEV (reference sequence). CDR3 sequence: CASSFSRGSNQPQHF. The CDR3 region has the DNA TGTGCCAGCAGTTTTAGCAGGGGGAGCAATCAGCCCCAGCATTTT.

V is TRBV11-2 and J is TRBJ1-2, with D perhaps TRBD1 (5 bases). The germline CDR1 and CDR2 sequences are SGHAT and FQNNGV. V dropped 0 bases and J dropped 7 bases, with 9 bases sitting between them. This CDR3 has 13 residues. The CDR3 coding sequence is TGTGCCAGCAGCTTAGATAGGGACGTTGGCTACACCTTC. This encodes CASSLDRDVGYTF.

The chain employs TRBV27 and TRBJ1-4; no clear D. There are 13 residues in the CDR3. Germline CDR1 reads MNHEY; CDR2 reads SMNVEV (reference sequence). V lost 4 bases to trimming and J lost 5 bases, with 8 bases between them. The CDR3 DNA is TGTGCCAGCAGTTGGAGACCCAATGAAAAACTGTTTTTT. Translation: CASSWRPNEKLFF.

This clone was seen ten or more times. The chain carries TRBV27 and TRBJ1-1; weak D call: TRBD1 (6 bases). Germline V gene lookup returns CDR1 MNHEY and CDR2 SMNVEV (reference sequence). V was trimmed by 6 bases and J by 7 bases, leaving 9 bases between them. The CDR3 loop spans 11 amino acids. CDR3 region: CASRQQGEAFF. CDR3 in DNA: TGTGCCAGCAGACAACAGGGTGAAGCTTTCTTT.

The chain uses TRBV7-2 and TRBJ2-7; no clear D gene. CDR3 length: 11 residues. The germline gives CDR1 SGHTA, CDR2 FQGNSA. The V end was cut by 5 bases, the J end by 1 base, with 3 bases between. This chain's CDR3 is CASSPSYEQYF. As DNA, the CDR3 is TGTGCCAGCAGCCCTTCCTACGAGCAGTACTTC.

V and J are TRBV7-9 and TRBJ1-3; weak D call: TRBD1 (5 bases). CDR1 SEHNR and CDR2 FQNEAQ come from the germline V gene (reference sequence). The V end lost 6 bases, the J end lost 0 bases, and 18 bases lay between the germline ends. The CDR3 has 17 amino acids. The CDR3 region is CASSLFSTGSSGNTIYF. The CDR3 DNA reads as TGTGCCAGCAGTCTTTTTTCTACAGGATCCTCTGGAAACACCATATATTTT.